This T cell receptor (beta chain) was recorded in a study of CD8+ T cells in alopecia areata. About the study: Treated patients were given oral tofacitinib, which was dosed at 5 to 10 mg twice daily.

The authors extracted RNA and reverse transcribed it into cDNA as the sequencing template. TCRdb's table, derived via immunoSEQ multiplex PCR, lists solely in-frame clones and lacks some. The table lists about 160,000 clones, about 71% of them singletons, with 0.91% in the top ten. Described treatment: oral pan-JAK inhibitor, 5-10 mg twice daily. Sample: CD4+ T cells sorted from blood, taken at week 4, from a patient treated with tofacitinib. This TCR was recovered from a human donor with alopecia areata.

CDR3 sequence (DNA): TGCAGCGTTGAAACAGACAGCTCCTACGAGCAGTACTTC. Protein sequence: CSVETDSSYEQYF. The gene calls are TRBV29-1 and TRBJ2-7; D is possibly TRBD1 (5 bases). V shed 2 bases and J shed 0 bases, with 8 bases lying between them. Germline values: CDR1 SQVTM, CDR2 ANQGSEA. CDR3 length equals 13 residues.